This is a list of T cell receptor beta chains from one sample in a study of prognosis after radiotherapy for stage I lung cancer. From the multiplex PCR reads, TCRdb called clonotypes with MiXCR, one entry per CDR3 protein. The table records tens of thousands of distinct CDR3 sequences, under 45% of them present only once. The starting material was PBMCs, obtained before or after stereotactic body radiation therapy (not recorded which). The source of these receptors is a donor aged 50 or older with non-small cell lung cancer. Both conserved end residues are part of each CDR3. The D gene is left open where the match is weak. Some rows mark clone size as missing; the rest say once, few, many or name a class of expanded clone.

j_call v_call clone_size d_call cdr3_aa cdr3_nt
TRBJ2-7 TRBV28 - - CASSWGRGYEQYF TGTGCCAGCAGTTGGGGCAGGGGATACGAGCAGTACTTC
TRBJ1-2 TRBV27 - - CASSLGWQLGGGYTF TGTGCCAGCAGTTTAGGGTGGCAACTCGGAGGGGGCTACACCTTC
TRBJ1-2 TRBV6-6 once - CASSYSLGAGGYTF TGTGCCAGCAGTTACTCGCTTGGGGCGGGAGGCTACACCTTC
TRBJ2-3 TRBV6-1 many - CASSQLQYTDTQYF TGTGCCAGCTCCCAGCTCCAGTATACAGATACGCAGTATTTT
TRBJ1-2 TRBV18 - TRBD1 CASSPRTGGAGGYTF TGTGCCAGCTCACCAAGGACAGGGGGGGCTGGGGGCTACACCTTC
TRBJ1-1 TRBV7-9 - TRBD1 CASSNSGGGTEAFF TGTGCCAGCAGCAACTCAGGGGGGGGCACTGAAGCTTTCTTT
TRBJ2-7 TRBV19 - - CASRYHSGSYEQYF TGTGCCAGTAGATACCACAGTGGATCCTACGAGCAGTACTTC
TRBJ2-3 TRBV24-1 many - CATSDRGWGTDTQYF TGTGCCACCAGTGATAGGGGTTGGGGCACAGATACGCAGTATTTT
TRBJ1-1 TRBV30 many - CAFQFQLNTEAFF TGTGCCTTCCAATTTCAACTGAACACTGAAGCTTTCTTT
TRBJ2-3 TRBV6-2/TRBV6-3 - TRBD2 CASSISIAGGTDTQYF TGTGCCAGCAGTATATCAATAGCGGGGGGCACAGATACGCAGTATTTT